A single sample gave rise to the 23 T cell receptor beta chains below, sequenced in a study of cytomegalovirus exposure and HLA in healthy donors. The PCR used 60 Vbeta and 13 Jbeta primers. The table came from immunoSEQ multiplex PCR; TCRdb's copy has only in-frame clones and leaves some out. Among approximately 140,000 clones, roughly 77% were seen once, and the ten largest hold 3.1%. Sequenced sample: PBMCs. The receptors here all came from a female donor in good health and CMV-seronegative.

This chain uses TRBV11-2 with TRBJ2-1; D is ambiguous. This CDR3 has 15 residues. V lost 1 base and J lost 4, with 11 bases in between. Germline lookup yields CDR1 SGHAT and CDR2 FQNNGV. The CDR3 region is CASSLAWRGYNEQFF. The CDR3 DNA is TGTGCCAGCAGCTTAGCCTGGAGAGGTTACAATGAGCAGTTCTTC.

This chain joins TRBV4-1 and TRBJ2-1; 10 positions match TRBD1. The length of the CDR3 is 15 residues. Germline CDR1 is MGHRA and CDR2 is YSYEKL. Losses at the gene ends were 0 bases for V and 5 bases for J; bases not matched to a gene: 1. The CDR3 reads CASSQEDRGNNEQFF. The CDR3 nucleotides read TGCGCCAGCAGCCAAGAGGACAGGGGGAACAATGAGCAGTTCTTC.

This clone was picked up a small number of times. The chain joins TRBV15 to TRBJ1-4; D ambiguous. The germline V gene has CDR1 LNHNV and CDR2 YYDKDF (reference sequence). V dropped 5 bases and J dropped 8 bases, with 12 bases sitting between them. CDR3 length: 13 amino acids. The CDR3 DNA reads TGTGCCACCAGCTCCGGGAGTCGGGAAAAACTGTTTTTT. It is translated as CATSSGSREKLFF.

J is TRBJ2-5 and V is TRBV6-1; perhaps TRBD1 as D (6 bases). The CDR3 is made up of 15 amino acids. Germline lookup yields CDR1 MNHNS and CDR2 SASEGT. Trimming cost V 6 bases and J 1 base, with 15 bases left between them. The CDR3 region is CASSVLRQVQETQYF. The CDR3 DNA sequence: TGTGCCAGCAGCGTGCTTCGACAGGTCCAAGAGACCCAGTACTTC.

This clone was counted a single time. V and J are TRBV7-3 and TRBJ2-3, with 15 bases identical to TRBD2. Germline trimming cut 5 bases from V and 2 bases from J; bases unmatched to any gene: 5. Germline loops: CDR1 SGHTA, CDR2 FQGTGA. CDR3 length: 17 amino acids. The CDR3 DNA reads TGTGCCAGCAGCCCAGGGACTAGCGGGGGGTACACAGATACGCAGTATTTT. Translating gives CASSPGTSGGYTDTQYF. The full variable domain, completed using reference TRBV7-3 and TRBJ2-3, is GAGVSQTPSNKVTEKGKYVELRCDPISGHTALYWYRQSLGQGPEFLIYFQGTGAADDSGLPNDRFFAVRPEGSVSTLKIQRTERGDSAVYLCASSPGTSGGYTDTQYFGPGTRLTVL.

This chain joins TRBV18 and TRBJ2-1; weak D call: TRBD2 (6 bases). This CDR3 contains 15 residues. The germline V gene has CDR1 KGHSH and CDR2 LQKENI. The V gene lost 8 bases and the J gene lost 7 bases, with 21 bases spanning the gap. The CDR3 nucleotides read TGTGCCAGCCTGCGACAGCCCGGGAGTTCGAATGAGCAGTTCTTC. Its translation is CASLRQPGSSNEQFF.

The chain recombines TRBV5-1 with TRBJ1-1; 8 nucleotides agree with TRBD1. J was trimmed by 6 bases and V by 1 base; bases with no gene match: 8. The CDR3 sequence is 15 residues long. In germline, CDR1 is SGHRS, CDR2 YFSETQ. The CDR3 DNA is TGCGCCAGCAGCTTGACAGGGGGAGGAATCTCTGAAGCTTTCTTT. This encodes CASSLTGGGISEAFF.

The chain is built from TRBV5-1 and TRBJ2-2; D perhaps matches TRBD2 (6 bases). CDR1 SGHRS and CDR2 YFSETQ come from the germline V gene. The CDR3 length is 13 residues. The V end lost 4 bases, the J end lost 8 bases, and 12 bases lay between the germline ends. CDR3 bases: TGCGCCAGCAGCACCGGGACTCCTGGGGAGCTGTTTTTT. Translating it yields CASSTGTPGELFF.

The rearrangement joins TRBV30 to TRBJ1-5; D unresolved. This CDR3 contains 12 residues. Germline CDR1 GTSNPN, CDR2 SVGIG (reference sequence). Trimming took 4 bases from V and 3 from J, leaving 7 bases between them. CDR3 DNA sequence: TGTGCCTGGAACGCACTCAATCAGCCCCAGCATTTT. This translates into CAWNALNQPQHF. The full variable domain, in which reference TRBV30 and TRBJ1-5 provide the parts outside the CDR3, is SQTIHQWPATLVQPVGSPLSLECTVEGTSNPNLYWYRQAAGRGLQLLFYSVGIGQISSEVPQNLSASRPQDRQFILSSKKLLLSDSGFYLCAWNALNQPQHFGDGTRLSIL.

The J gene is TRBJ2-5, the V gene TRBV5-6; D is unresolved. CDR1 and CDR2 from the germline V gene are SGHDT and YYEEEE. Trimming took 2 bases from V and 2 from J, leaving 7 bases between them. CDR3 length equals 13 residues. The CDR3 DNA sequence: TGTGCCAGCAGCTTCCGCGGACAAGAGACCCAGTACTTC. Amino acid sequence: CASSFRGQETQYF.

The chain is built from TRBV7-9 and TRBJ1-1; D is unresolved. This CDR3 comprises 14 residues. Trimming removed 1 base from V and 1 base from J, with 7 bases in between. Germline CDR1 reads SEHNR; CDR2 reads FQNEAQ (reference sequence). CDR3 sequence reads: CASSLDNPNTEAFF. CDR3 bases: TGTGCCAGCAGCTTAGACAACCCGAACACTGAAGCTTTCTTT.

V is TRBV29-1 and J is TRBJ2-2; 7 nucleotides align to TRBD1. The CDR3 is made up of 13 amino acids. V dropped 7 bases and J dropped 4; count of bases not matched to a gene: 6. The V gene's germline CDR1 is SQVTM and CDR2 ANQGSEA. The CDR3: CSATTGVTGELFF. Written as DNA, the CDR3 is TGCAGCGCTACCACAGGGGTCACCGGGGAGCTGTTTTTT.

This clone appeared a single time. The chain has TRBV7-8 and TRBJ1-1; 7 bases are shared with TRBD1. After removal of 5 bases from V and 1 base from J, the junction contained 4 bases not matched to a gene. The CDR3 is 14 amino acids. The germline CDR1 and CDR2 sequences are SGHVS and FQNEAQ. The CDR3 DNA reads as TGTGCCAGCAGCCCGCGACAGGGGAACACTGAAGCTTTCTTT. Translation: CASSPRQGNTEAFF.

V is TRBV6-1 and J is TRBJ1-6; weak D call: TRBD1 (6 bases). Germline lookup yields CDR1 MNHNS and CDR2 SASEGT. V lost 5 bases and J lost 7, with 18 bases in between. The CDR3 runs 16 residues. CDR3 sequence: CASSQDRPLGNSPLHF. The CDR3 DNA reads as TGTGCCAGCAGTCAAGACAGGCCCTTGGGGAATTCACCCCTCCACTTT.

This chain joins TRBV9 and TRBJ2-1; 8 nucleotides align to TRBD2. This CDR3 contains 14 residues. The ends lost 3 bases at V and 7 bases at J; junction bases unmatched: 6. Per germline, CDR1 SGDLS and CDR2 YYNGEE. The CDR3 DNA follows: TGTGCCAGCAGCGGGAGCGGGGGCCATAATGAGCAGTTCTTC. Translating gives CASSGSGGHNEQFF.

This chain joins TRBV5-6 and TRBJ2-2, with TRBD2 identical over 9 bases. After removal of 4 bases from V and 5 bases from J, the junction contained 9 bases not matched to a gene. The CDR3 extends over 16 amino acids. Germline values: CDR1 SGHDT, CDR2 YYEEEE. In DNA, the CDR3 is TGTGCCAGCAGCCCCCGGCGGGAGGGAAGGACCGGGGAGCTGTTTTTT. Its protein is CASSPRREGRTGELFF.

The rearrangement uses TRBV27 and TRBJ2-7; D may be TRBD1 (7 bases). Germline CDR1 and CDR2: MNHEY and SMNVEV (reference sequence). This CDR3 is built from 16 residues. Trimming stripped 2 bases from V and 3 bases from J, with 17 bases between. The CDR3 sequence is CASSLAGQLPLYEQYF. The CDR3 DNA sequence: TGTGCCAGCAGTTTAGCGGGACAGCTTCCCCTCTACGAGCAGTACTTC.

The chain is built from TRBV10-3 and TRBJ1-6; D might be TRBD1 (5 bases). This CDR3 region has 13 residues. The V end lost 8 bases, the J end lost 4 bases, and 9 bases lay between the germline ends. Germline V gene lookup returns CDR1 ENHRY and CDR2 SYGVKD. CDR3 sequence reads: CAIREGYNSPLHF. CDR3 DNA sequence: TGTGCCATCCGGGAGGGGTATAATTCACCCCTCCACTTT.

V and J are TRBV21-1 and TRBJ1-2; the table gives TRBD1 as D, unverified against the DNA. TRBV21-1 is a known pseudogene. The length of the CDR3 is 15 residues. This CDR3 is CASSKVTGGEHGYTF. CDR3 nucleotide sequence: TGTGCCAGCAGCAAAGTAACAGGGGGCGAACATGGCTACACCTTC.

The CDR3: CAIKAGGPNQPQHF. The CDR3 nucleotides read TGTGCCATCAAGGCAGGGGGCCCCAATCAGCCCCAGCATTTT. The chain recombines TRBV10-3 with TRBJ1-5, with 8 bases aligning to TRBD1. The CDR3 is made up of 14 amino acids. Germline CDR1 is ENHRY and CDR2 is SYGVKD. The trim removed 7 bases at V and 3 bases at J, leaving 5 bases unmatched.

J is TRBJ1-2 and V is TRBV2, with no clear D. The CDR3 loop spans 12 amino acids. Germline lookup yields CDR1 SNHLY and CDR2 FYNNEI. Trimming left V 6 bases short and J 8 bases short, with 13 bases between. DNA for the CDR3: TGTGCCAGCAGGGGAAGGGAGGGCGGCTACACCTTC. Protein product: CASRGREGGYTF.

The chain joins TRBV28 to TRBJ2-1, with D maybe TRBD2 (5 bases). The length of the CDR3 is 18 residues. Germline V gene sequence: CDR1 MDHEN, CDR2 SYDVKM. V lost 2 bases, J lost 0 bases, and 17 bases lay in between. This chain's CDR3 is CASSLTVILGSSYNEQFF. The CDR3 nucleotides are TGTGCCAGCAGTTTAACGGTCATACTAGGGAGCTCCTACAATGAGCAGTTCTTC.

The chain couples TRBV27 to TRBJ1-2; tentatively, D is TRBD1 (6 bases). The CDR3 is 15 amino acids. Per the germline V gene, CDR1 is MNHEY and CDR2 is SMNVEV (reference sequence). Trimming took off 6 bases at V and 5 bases at J, with 19 bases between the two ends. The CDR3 sequence: CASSPSGTRLYGYTF. The CDR3 DNA is TGTGCCAGCAGCCCCTCCGGGACACGACTTTATGGCTACACCTTC.